The rows below give T cell receptor beta chains drawn from one sample of a study of PD-1 blockade in classical Hodgkin lymphoma. The assay was immunoSEQ multiplex PCR, and TCRdb's table has in-frame clones only and misses some. The repertoire holds more than 55,000 clones, with around 89% as singletons. Sequenced material: peripheral blood mononuclear cells (PBMCs), taken before the second cycle of nivolumab. These receptors were obtained from a human donor with classical Hodgkin lymphoma. Each CDR3 is given with its conserved first and last residue. The D gene is left open where the match is weak. A clone size is listed for some rows: how often the clone was seen (once, few, many), or a class if it is expanded.

CDR3aa: CASSPGAGTGWLIQPQHF; CDR3nt: TGTGCCAGCAGCCCGGGCGCCGGGACAGGGTGGTTGATTCAGCCCCAGCATTTT; v_gene: TRBV11-2; j_gene: TRBJ1-5; d_gene: TRBD1; abundance: NA
CDR3aa: CASSPRGAGNTIYF; CDR3nt: TGTGCCAGCAGCCCCAGGGGTGCTGGAAACACCATATATTTT; v_gene: TRBV7-9; j_gene: TRBJ1-3; d_gene: NA; abundance: NA
CDR3aa: CASSLIMTGSPNYGYTF; CDR3nt: TGTGCCAGCAGCCTCATTATGACAGGGTCGCCCAACTATGGCTACACCTTC; v_gene: TRBV7-9; j_gene: TRBJ1-2; d_gene: TRBD1; abundance: NA
CDR3aa: CAWSGKGIRTYEQYF; CDR3nt: TGTGCCTGGAGTGGGAAGGGGATAAGAACCTACGAGCAGTACTTC; v_gene: TRBV30; j_gene: TRBJ2-7; d_gene: NA; abundance: NA
CDR3aa: CASSLVGGPQETQYF; CDR3nt: TGCGCCAGCAGCTTGGTTGGGGGGCCCCAAGAGACCCAGTACTTC; v_gene: TRBV5-1; j_gene: TRBJ2-5; d_gene: NA; abundance: NA
CDR3aa: CASSFYPTGTGGFEQYF; CDR3nt: TGCGCCAGCAGCTTTTACCCAACCGGGACAGGGGGCTTCGAGCAGTACTTC; v_gene: TRBV5-1; j_gene: TRBJ2-7; d_gene: TRBD1; abundance: NA
CDR3aa: CASSSAGEGYEQYF; CDR3nt: TGTGCCAGCAGTTCGGCAGGGGAAGGGTACGAGCAGTACTTC; v_gene: TRBV6-5; j_gene: TRBJ2-7; d_gene: NA; abundance: few
CDR3aa: CASRSSRNTEAFF; CDR3nt: TGTGCCAGCAGATCCAGCAGGAACACTGAAGCTTTCTTT; v_gene: TRBV7-9; j_gene: TRBJ1-1; d_gene: NA; abundance: NA
CDR3aa: CASMLASGGAFDTQYF; CDR3nt: TGTGCCAGCATGCTTGCTAGCGGGGGGGCATTTGATACGCAGTATTTT; v_gene: TRBV2; j_gene: TRBJ2-3; d_gene: TRBD2; abundance: NA
CDR3aa: CASSPGPGSGSTGELFF; CDR3nt: TGCGCCAGCAGCCCGGGCCCCGGGTCAGGCAGCACCGGGGAGCTGTTTTTT; v_gene: TRBV5-1; j_gene: TRBJ2-2; d_gene: NA; abundance: NA
CDR3aa: CASSHPAGVGSYEQYF; CDR3nt: TGTGCCAGCAGCCATCCTGCGGGGGTGGGCTCCTACGAGCAGTACTTC; v_gene: TRBV14; j_gene: TRBJ2-7; d_gene: TRBD2; abundance: NA
CDR3aa: CASSFRGQGALNEQFF; CDR3nt: TGTGCCAGCAGCTTCAGGGGACAGGGGGCGTTGAATGAGCAGTTCTTC; v_gene: TRBV9; j_gene: TRBJ2-1; d_gene: TRBD1; abundance: NA
CDR3aa: CASSSLSGQPQHF; CDR3nt: TGTGCCAGCAGCTCCCTCTCTGGCCAGCCCCAGCATTTT; v_gene: TRBV7-9; j_gene: TRBJ1-5; d_gene: NA; abundance: NA
CDR3aa: CASSFGTQTGEQYF; CDR3nt: TGTGCCAGCAGCTTCGGGACCCAAACGGGCGAGCAGTACTTC; v_gene: TRBV7-8; j_gene: TRBJ2-7; d_gene: NA; abundance: NA
CDR3aa: CASLHLSGTQYF; CDR3nt: TGCGCCAGCTTACACCTAAGCGGGACCCAGTACTTC; v_gene: TRBV5-1; j_gene: TRBJ2-5; d_gene: NA; abundance: once
CDR3aa: CASSYAWNTEAFF; CDR3nt: TGTGCCAGCAGTTACGCGTGGAACACTGAAGCTTTCTTT; v_gene: TRBV6-5; j_gene: TRBJ1-1; d_gene: NA; abundance: NA
CDR3aa: CASSPNLWLTEAFF; CDR3nt: TGCGCCAGCAGCCCCAATCTTTGGCTGACTGAAGCTTTCTTT; v_gene: TRBV4-1; j_gene: TRBJ1-1; d_gene: NA; abundance: NA
CDR3aa: CASSSLLAGYEQYF; CDR3nt: TGTGCCAGCAGCTCACTACTAGCGGGGTACGAGCAGTACTTC; v_gene: TRBV7-9; j_gene: TRBJ2-7; d_gene: TRBD2; abundance: NA
CDR3aa: CASSLMRATNTGELFF; CDR3nt: TGTGCCAGCAGCTTAATGCGGGCTACGAACACCGGGGAGCTGTTTTTT; v_gene: TRBV7-9; j_gene: TRBJ2-2; d_gene: NA; abundance: NA
CDR3aa: CASSPGIGQGSYEQYF; CDR3nt: TGCGCCAGCAGCCCGGGGATAGGGCAGGGCTCCTACGAGCAGTACTTC; v_gene: TRBV5-1; j_gene: TRBJ2-7; d_gene: NA; abundance: NA
CDR3aa: CAWSVRSYQQYF; CDR3nt: TGTGCCTGGAGTGTACGTTCCTACCAGCAGTACTTC; v_gene: TRBV30; j_gene: TRBJ2-7; d_gene: NA; abundance: NA
CDR3aa: CASREGRTYEQYF; CDR3nt: TGTGCCAGCAGAGAGGGAAGGACCTACGAGCAGTACTTC; v_gene: TRBV27; j_gene: TRBJ2-7; d_gene: NA; abundance: NA
CDR3aa: CATSSTGMGGAETQYF; CDR3nt: TGTGCCACCAGCAGTACAGGGATGGGGGGGGCGGAGACCCAGTACTTC; v_gene: TRBV15; j_gene: TRBJ2-5; d_gene: NA; abundance: NA
CDR3aa: CASMTTGGQGTQYF; CDR3nt: TGCGCCAGCATGACGACGGGAGGGCAAGGAACCCAGTACTTC; v_gene: TRBV5-1; j_gene: TRBJ2-5; d_gene: TRBD2; abundance: NA
CDR3aa: CASSQSRDRHYEQYF; CDR3nt: TGTGCCAGCAGCCAAAGCCGGGACAGACACTACGAGCAGTACTTC; v_gene: TRBV14; j_gene: TRBJ2-7; d_gene: TRBD1; abundance: NA
CDR3aa: CASTGLASANEQFF; CDR3nt: TGCGCCAGCACGGGACTAGCCTCGGCCAATGAGCAGTTCTTC; v_gene: TRBV5-1; j_gene: TRBJ2-1; d_gene: TRBD2; abundance: once
CDR3aa: CASSRGTSPDEQYF; CDR3nt: TGTGCCAGCTCAAGGGGGACCTCCCCGGACGAGCAGTACTTC; v_gene: TRBV18; j_gene: TRBJ2-7; d_gene: NA; abundance: NA
CDR3aa: CASPGRGLSLIGGGTAEAFF; CDR3nt: TGTGCCAGCCCCGGGCGGGGGCTCTCCTTAATCGGCGGGGGGACCGCTGAAGCTTTCTTT; v_gene: TRBV2; j_gene: TRBJ1-1; d_gene: NA; abundance: NA
CDR3aa: CASRDGTGDNQPQHF; CDR3nt: TGTGCCAGCAGAGACGGGACAGGGGACAATCAGCCCCAGCATTTT; v_gene: TRBV6-1; j_gene: TRBJ1-5; d_gene: TRBD1; abundance: once
CDR3aa: CASGFLPNSYEQYF; CDR3nt: TGTGCTAGTGGTTTTCTGCCCAACTCCTACGAGCAGTACTTC; v_gene: TRBV12-5; j_gene: TRBJ2-7; d_gene: NA; abundance: NA
CDR3aa: CAWSGIGSGTGTEAFF; CDR3nt: TGTGCCTGGAGTGGGATCGGGTCCGGGACGGGCACTGAAGCTTTCTTT; v_gene: TRBV30; j_gene: TRBJ1-1; d_gene: NA; abundance: NA
CDR3aa: CASTGGGPDTQYF; CDR3nt: TGTGCCAGCACAGGGGGCGGACCAGATACGCAGTATTTT; v_gene: TRBV6-5; j_gene: TRBJ2-3; d_gene: TRBD1; abundance: NA
CDR3aa: CASSLGDREGNQPQHF; CDR3nt: TGCGCCAGCAGCTTGGGTGACAGGGAGGGCAATCAGCCCCAGCATTTT; v_gene: TRBV5-1; j_gene: TRBJ1-5; d_gene: TRBD1; abundance: NA
CDR3aa: CASSAGQPGLYEQYF; CDR3nt: TGCGCCAGCAGCGCGGGGCAGCCGGGCCTGTACGAGCAGTACTTC; v_gene: TRBV5-1; j_gene: TRBJ2-7; d_gene: NA; abundance: NA
CDR3aa: CASSSGLASNEQFF; CDR3nt: TGCGCCAGCAGCTCGGGACTAGCCTCCAATGAGCAGTTCTTC; v_gene: TRBV5-1; j_gene: TRBJ2-1; d_gene: TRBD2; abundance: NA
CDR3aa: CASSLQGLRKETQYF; CDR3nt: TGCGCCAGCAGCTTGCAGGGTTTAAGAAAAGAGACCCAGTACTTC; v_gene: TRBV5-1; j_gene: TRBJ2-5; d_gene: NA; abundance: medium-sized
CDR3aa: CASSFQGENIQYF; CDR3nt: TGCGCCAGCAGCTTCCAGGGGGAAAACATTCAGTACTTC; v_gene: TRBV5-1; j_gene: TRBJ2-4; d_gene: TRBD1; abundance: NA
CDR3aa: CASSQRPDEKLFF; CDR3nt: TGCGCCAGCAGCCAGAGACCGGATGAAAAACTGTTTTTT; v_gene: TRBV5-1; j_gene: TRBJ1-4; d_gene: NA; abundance: NA
CDR3aa: CASSMTGGEKLFF; CDR3nt: TGCGCCAGCAGCATGACAGGTGGTGAAAAACTGTTTTTT; v_gene: TRBV5-1; j_gene: TRBJ1-4; d_gene: NA; abundance: NA
CDR3aa: CASISILHGEQYF; CDR3nt: TGTGCCAGCATATCTATTCTCCACGGCGAGCAGTACTTC; v_gene: TRBV28; j_gene: TRBJ2-7; d_gene: NA; abundance: medium-sized
CDR3aa: CALGDGSYEQYF; CDR3nt: TGTGCCTTGGGGGACGGCTCCTACGAGCAGTACTTC; v_gene: TRBV30; j_gene: TRBJ2-7; d_gene: NA; abundance: NA